Reported below is one T cell receptor (beta chain). The target antigen is unknown. PCR involved 60 Vbeta and 13 Jbeta primers. The repertoire was sequenced with immunoSEQ multiplex PCR; TCRdb's copy has only in-frame clones and lacks some. The sample carries 140,000 to 150,000 clones, approximately 80% recorded once. This sample was included in a study of cytomegalovirus exposure and HLA in healthy donors. The germline V gene encodes CDR1 SGHVS and CDR2 FNYEAQ. This CDR3 spans 16 amino acids. Trimming pared 2 bases from V and 0 bases from J, leaving 11 bases between. Study-wide results and limits: Later, TCR association rates were found to vary by HLA locus, highest for DRB1 and lowest for HLA-C.

The TCR was taken from a female donor in good health and CMV-seronegative. V and J are TRBV7-6 and TRBJ1-3; D is perhaps TRBD1 (5 bases). Sequencing was done on a sample of PBMCs. CDR3 region: CASSLSRASSGNTIYF. The DNA of the CDR3 is TGTGCCAGCAGCTTATCCAGGGCCAGCTCTGGAAACACCATATATTTT.